These 32 T cell receptor beta chains share one sample of origin, sequenced in a study of graft-versus-host responses after intestinal transplantation (dated by TCRdb to the early 2020s). Libraries were constructed by the immunoSEQ multiplex PCR assay. The clones in this table, taken by TCRdb from immuneACCESS, are in-frame only. Not every clone is retained; where verified, under half of the shortfall comes from an unresolved V gene, and the cause of the rest is unknown. The sample table holds around 96,000 clones, of which 90% were seen once. The ten largest account for roughly a sixth of the sample. The source material was PBMCs, sampled about 450 days after intestinal transplant. The receptors derive from a human patient who received an intestinal transplant, so some T cells may come from the graft donor.

The chain employs TRBV10-3 and TRBJ2-7; 7 nucleotides match TRBD1. Germline loops: CDR1 ENHRY, CDR2 SYGVKD. This CDR3 contains 16 residues. The V segment lost 2 bases and the J segment 0 bases; nucleotides outside the gene matches: 7. The CDR3 DNA reads TGTGCCATCAGTGAGGGGGACAGTAGGAGCTCCTACGAGCAGTACTTC. Translated, it gives CAISEGDSRSSYEQYF.

J is TRBJ2-2 and V is TRBV5-1, with 8 nucleotides matching TRBD1. Germline V gene data show CDR1 as SGHRS and CDR2 as YFSETQ. With 4 bases clipped from V and 6 bases from J, the junction kept 11 bases outside the gene matches. The CDR3 extends over 16 amino acids. The DNA for the CDR3 is TGCGCCAGCAGCCCGCGACAGGGGCGAGTCGCCGGGGAGCTGTTTTTT. As protein: CASSPRQGRVAGELFF. The variable domain in full, completed from reference TRBV5-1 and TRBJ2-2, reads KAGVTQTPRYLIKTRGQQVTLSCSPISGHRSVSWYQQTPGQGLQFLFEYFSETQRNKGNFPGRFSGRQFSNSRSEMNVSTLELGDSALYLCASSPRQGRVAGELFFGEGSRLTVL.

The chain couples TRBV27 to TRBJ2-7; the D gene is possibly TRBD2 (6 bases). Trimming shortened V by 3 bases and J by 2 bases, and 8 bases separated the two germline ends. The length of the CDR3 is 13 residues. Per the germline V gene, CDR1 is MNHEY and CDR2 is SMNVEV (reference sequence). CDR3 in amino acids: CASSFRGTYEQYF. CDR3 nucleotide sequence: TGTGCCAGCAGTTTTCGGGGGACCTACGAGCAGTACTTC.

The V and J genes are TRBV5-1 and TRBJ2-5; TRBD2 aligns across 8 bases. Gene TRBJ2-7 matches the end of the DNA better, so the J call may be wrong. Germline V gene data show CDR1 as SGHRS and CDR2 as YFSETQ. The CDR3 runs to 14 residues. The CDR3 bases are TGCGCCAGCAGCTGGAGTAGCGGGGCCTACGAGCAGTACTTC. It translates to CASSWSSGAYEQYF.

The sample holds a few counts of this clone. V is TRBV7-9 and J is TRBJ2-7; the match to TRBD1 covers 7 bases. Germline loops: CDR1 SEHNR, CDR2 FQNEAQ (reference sequence). The CDR3 is made up of 13 amino acids. V shed 5 bases, J shed 5 bases, and the junction held 6 bases outside the gene matches. CDR3 protein: CASSPGQLDEQYF. As DNA, the CDR3 is TGTGCCAGCAGCCCGGGACAGCTCGACGAGCAGTACTTC. Drawing the rest from reference TRBV7-9 and TRBJ2-7, the complete variable domain is DTGVSQNPRHKITKRGQNVTFRCDPISEHNRLYWYRQTLGQGPEFLTYFQNEAQLEKSRLLSDRFSAERPKGSFSTLEIQRTEQGDSAMYLCASSPGQLDEQYFGPGTRLTVT.

The chain carries TRBV9 and TRBJ2-5, with D unclear. Trimming stripped 0 bases from V and 5 bases from J, with 8 bases between. Germline assignment: CDR1 SGDLS and CDR2 YYNGEE. The CDR3 contains 13 residues. In nucleotides, the CDR3 is TGTGCCAGCAGCGTAGGGGGTCCGGAGACCCAGTACTTC. The encoded protein is CASSVGGPETQYF. Full variable domain (missing parts from reference TRBV9 and TRBJ2-5): DSGVTQTPKHLITATGQRVTLRCSPRSGDLSVYWYQQSLDQGLQFLIQYYNGEERAKGNILERFSAQQFPDLHSELNLSSLELGDSALYFCASSVGGPETQYFGPGTRLLVL.

The chain carries TRBV11-3 and TRBJ2-7; D call uncertain. Germline lookup yields CDR1 SGHNT and CDR2 YENEEA. V gave up 5 bases and J gave up 2 bases, with 13 bases separating them. The length of the CDR3 is 14 residues. The CDR3 loop is CASSTTSPPYEQYF. In DNA, the CDR3 is TGTGCCAGCAGCACCACATCGCCCCCCTACGAGCAGTACTTC.

The V gene is TRBV10-3, the J gene TRBJ2-7; D unclear. V was trimmed by 2 bases and J by 4 bases, leaving 15 bases between them. This CDR3 region has 15 residues. Per germline, CDR1 ENHRY and CDR2 SYGVKD. The CDR3 region has the DNA TGTGCCATCAGTGAGGAGTCATTAAGAAGGTACGAGCAGTACTTC. Translation gives CAISEESLRRYEQYF.

The chain recombines TRBV5-1 with TRBJ1-1, with D unclear. Deletions cut 2 bases from V and 0 bases from J, with 8 bases between. Germline V gene lookup returns CDR1 SGHRS and CDR2 YFSETQ. The CDR3 consists of 14 residues. The CDR3 sequence: CASSLGSLNTEAFF. The CDR3 region has the DNA TGCGCCAGCAGCTTAGGCAGCCTGAACACTGAAGCTTTCTTT.

The chain has TRBV12-5 and TRBJ2-3, with D perhaps matching TRBD1 or TRBD2 (5 bases each). The CDR3 contains 17 residues. Germline-derived CDR1 and CDR2 are LGHNT and FRNRAP. Trimming took off 4 bases at V and 1 base at J, with 18 bases between the two ends. This CDR3 is CASGSPAGTVGTDTQYF. CDR3 coding DNA: TGTGCTAGTGGTTCACCTGCCGGGACGGTGGGCACAGATACGCAGTATTTT.

This clone has just a few counts. J is TRBJ1-5 and V is TRBV18; 7 bases agree with TRBD1. The CDR3 length is 13 residues. Germline V gene data show CDR1 as KGHSH and CDR2 as LQKENI. V lost 3 bases and J lost 4; bases outside the gene matches: 0. CDR3 residues: CASSPGQNQPQHF. Here the CDR3 DNA reads TGTGCCAGCTCACCGGGACAGAATCAGCCCCAGCATTTT.

This clone was counted a single time. The chain joins TRBV27 to TRBJ1-1; D is perhaps TRBD1 (5 bases). Germline V gene lookup returns CDR1 MNHEY and CDR2 SMNVEV (reference sequence). CDR3 length equals 15 residues. V dropped 4 bases and J dropped 6 bases, with 18 bases sitting between them. CDR3 in amino acids: CASSSTSRGESEAFF. As DNA, the CDR3 is TGTGCCAGCAGTTCCACAAGTCGGGGCGAATCTGAAGCTTTCTTT.

The CDR3 DNA reads TGCAGCGTTGACAACACCGGGGAGCTGTTTTTT. This sequence encodes CSVDNTGELFF. The genes are TRBV29-1 and TRBJ2-2; D unresolved. The CDR3 covers 11 residues. Germline CDR1 reads SQVTM; CDR2 reads ANQGSEA. The germline V and J ends were trimmed by 3 bases and 2 bases, with 1 base remaining between them.

This clone was recorded only once. The chain carries TRBV5-1 and TRBJ1-5; 7 bases agree with TRBD1. The CDR3 loop spans 15 amino acids. CDR1 SGHRS and CDR2 YFSETQ come from the germline V gene. V shed 4 bases, J shed 4 bases, and the junction held 8 bases outside the gene matches. The CDR3 is CASSTMGQPNQPQHF. Here the CDR3 DNA reads TGCGCCAGCAGCACAATGGGACAGCCAAATCAGCCCCAGCATTTT.

The V gene is TRBV25-1, the J gene TRBJ1-1; possibly TRBD1 for D (5 bases). Germline CDR1 is MGHDK and CDR2 is SYGVNS. V lost 8 bases, J lost 0 bases, and 19 bases lay in between. The CDR3 sequence is 16 residues long. CDR3 protein: CASGGRGTVMNTEAFF. The CDR3 DNA reads as TGTGCCAGCGGGGGACGGGGGACGGTCATGAACACTGAAGCTTTCTTT.

This chain links TRBV7-2 with TRBJ1-2; weak D call: TRBD1 (5 bases). Between the trimmed V and J ends, which lost 4 bases and 4 bases, there was a span of 10 bases. The CDR3 length is 13 residues. CDR1 and CDR2 from the germline V gene are SGHTA and FQGNSA. CDR3 amino acids: CASSSGIGYGYTF. CDR3 bases: TGTGCCAGCAGCTCAGGGATTGGCTATGGCTACACCTTC. The full variable domain, rest sourced from reference TRBV7-2 and TRBJ1-2, is GAGVSQSPSNKVTEKGKDVELRCDPISGHTALYWYRQSLGQGLEFLIYFQGNSAPDKSGLPSDRFSAERTGGSVSTLTIQRTQQEDSAVYLCASSSGIGYGYTFGSGTRLTVV.

In regard to this clone: Within the sample, other DNA sequences also encode this same CDR3. The chain employs TRBV7-3 and TRBJ1-1, with no clear D. The CDR3 has 13 amino acids. Germline V gene lookup returns CDR1 SGHTA and CDR2 FQGTGA. V was shortened by 3 bases and J by 1 base, with 6 bases between the two germline ends. CDR3 DNA: TGTGCCAGCAGCTTGCGGGAGAACACTGAAGCTTTCTTT. This translates into CASSLRENTEAFF.

CDR3 nucleotide sequence: TGTGCCAGCAGCTTAGGCACCTATGGCTACACCTTC. Amino acid sequence: CASSLGTYGYTF. The V and J genes are TRBV7-9 and TRBJ1-2; no definite D call. The CDR3 covers 12 residues. The germline CDR1 and CDR2 sequences are SEHNR and FQNEAQ (reference sequence). Trimming stripped 1 base from V and 4 bases from J, with 4 bases between.

Comments on this clone: Distinct nucleotide sequences in the sample also encode this CDR3. The chain carries TRBV19 and TRBJ1-5; D gene ambiguous. The germline gives CDR1 LNHDA, CDR2 SQIVND (reference sequence). Trimming shortened V by 7 bases and J by 2 bases, and 12 bases separated the two germline ends. The CDR3 loop spans 14 amino acids. CDR3 sequence: CASKAEWGNQPQHF. In nucleotides, the CDR3 is TGTGCCAGTAAGGCCGAGTGGGGCAATCAGCCCCAGCATTTT.

This chain joins TRBV10-2 and TRBJ2-7; weak D call: TRBD1 (6 bases). The CDR3 totals 14 residues. Trimming cost V 0 bases and J 1 base, with 7 bases left between them. CDR1 WSHSY and CDR2 SAAADI come from the germline V gene. DNA for the CDR3: TGCGCCAGCAGTGAGTCCGGACAGTCCTACGAGCAGTACTTC. Protein sequence: CASSESGQSYEQYF.

The chain employs TRBV13 and TRBJ1-5, with D unresolved. Looked up from germline, CDR1 is PRHDT and CDR2 is FYEKMQ (reference sequence). Trimming cost V 0 bases and J 9 bases, with 9 bases left between them. CDR3 length equals 13 residues. Written as DNA, the CDR3 is TGTGCCAGCAGCTTAGGACTTCTGGGGCCCCAGCATTTT. The encoded protein is CASSLGLLGPQHF.

The rearrangement uses TRBV10-3 and TRBJ1-2, with TRBD1 identical over 7 bases. The V gene's germline CDR1 is ENHRY and CDR2 SYGVKD. CDR3 size: 15 residues. V gave up 0 bases and J gave up 7 bases; unmatched junction bases: 8. DNA of the CDR3: TGTGCCATCAGTGAGTCTCTCCAGACAGGGACTGGCTACACCTTC. Encoded protein: CAISESLQTGTGYTF.

The V and J genes are TRBV5-4 and TRBJ2-3; D perhaps matches TRBD2 (5 bases). V was trimmed by 4 bases and J by 7 bases, leaving 19 bases between them. Germline V gene sequence: CDR1 SGHNT, CDR2 YYREEE (reference sequence). The CDR3 has 15 residues. The CDR3 DNA is TGTGCCAGCAGCCCTAGAGGGAGCGCCACGTATACGCAGTATTTT. Translation gives CASSPRGSATYTQYF.

CDR3 in DNA: TGTGCCAGTAGTATCGCGAGCACCGGGGAGCTGTTTTTT. It is translated as CASSIASTGELFF. J is TRBJ2-2 and V is TRBV19; D is ambiguous. Trimming pared 3 bases from V and 4 bases from J, leaving 6 bases between. From germline, CDR1 is LNHDA and CDR2 SQIVND (reference sequence). The CDR3 has 13 amino acids.

The chain combines TRBV29-1 with TRBJ2-5, with 10 bases identical to TRBD1. J was trimmed by 5 bases and V by 2 bases; bases with no gene match: 11. This CDR3 contains 16 residues. Germline V CDR1 and CDR2: SQVTM, ANQGSEA. For the CDR3, the DNA is TGCAGCGTTGAAAGGGGACAGGGGAAGATATCCGAGACCCAGTACTTC. Protein: CSVERGQGKISETQYF.

The chain uses TRBV7-6 and TRBJ1-5; D gene ambiguous. Trimming left V 5 bases short and J 1 base short, with 6 bases between. CDR1 and CDR2 (germline): SGHVS, FNYEAQ. This CDR3 is built from 13 residues. Written as DNA, the CDR3 is TGTGCCAGCAGCCCGTGGAGCAATCAGCCCCAGCATTTT. It specifies CASSPWSNQPQHF.

This chain's CDR3 is CASSLFGGYF. Written as DNA, the CDR3 is TGTGCCAGCAGCTTGTTCGGGGGGTACTTC. This chain joins TRBV5-8 and TRBJ2-5, with a tentative D call TRBD2 (6 bases). The CDR3 is 10 residues long. The germline gives CDR1 SGHTS, CDR2 YDEGEE. The V gene lost 1 base and the J gene lost 13 bases, with 8 bases spanning the gap.

The chain combines TRBV27 with TRBJ2-2; D is unresolved. Trimming stripped 7 bases from V and 1 base from J, with 13 bases between. From germline, CDR1 is MNHEY and CDR2 SMNVEV (reference sequence). The CDR3 spans 15 residues. Here the CDR3 reads CASTFLAQNTGELFF. CDR3 DNA sequence: TGTGCCAGCACCTTTTTGGCCCAGAACACCGGGGAGCTGTTTTTT.

This rearrangement joins TRBV7-3 to TRBJ2-2, with D tentatively TRBD1 (5 bases). The CDR3 spans 16 residues. V was shortened by 2 bases and J by 3 bases, with 13 bases between the two germline ends. The germline CDR1 and CDR2 sequences are SGHTA and FQGTGA. The chain's CDR3 is CASSLVQGEDTGELFF. CDR3 DNA: TGTGCCAGCAGCTTAGTTCAGGGTGAGGACACCGGGGAGCTGTTTTTT.

The rearrangement joins TRBV18 to TRBJ1-5; possible D gene TRBD1, 6 bases. The V and J ends lost 9 bases and 3 bases respectively, with 15 bases between them. CDR1 is KGHSH, CDR2 LQKENI, per germline. This CDR3 has 14 residues. The CDR3 DNA is TGTGCCAGGGGCAATGGGGGGCCCAATCAGCCCCAGCATTTT. It translates to CARGNGGPNQPQHF.

The rearrangement joins TRBV6-1 to TRBJ1-2; 7 bases match TRBD1. J gave up 4 bases and V 11 bases, and 7 bases lay outside the gene matches. The CDR3 is 12 amino acids. Per germline, CDR1 MNHNS and CDR2 SASEGT. CDR3 region: CASRQGTYGYTF. The CDR3, as DNA: TGTGCCTCCAGACAGGGTACCTATGGCTACACCTTC.

This rearrangement joins TRBV6-5 to TRBJ1-6, with 9 bases identical to TRBD1. The germline V gene has CDR1 MNHEY and CDR2 SVGAGI. Trimming at V came to 4 bases and at J to 9 bases, leaving 7 bases not matched to a gene. The length of the CDR3 is 15 residues. The CDR3 protein is CASSSQGAVSSPLHF. Here the CDR3 DNA reads TGTGCCAGCAGTTCACAGGGGGCTGTAAGTTCACCCCTCCACTTT.